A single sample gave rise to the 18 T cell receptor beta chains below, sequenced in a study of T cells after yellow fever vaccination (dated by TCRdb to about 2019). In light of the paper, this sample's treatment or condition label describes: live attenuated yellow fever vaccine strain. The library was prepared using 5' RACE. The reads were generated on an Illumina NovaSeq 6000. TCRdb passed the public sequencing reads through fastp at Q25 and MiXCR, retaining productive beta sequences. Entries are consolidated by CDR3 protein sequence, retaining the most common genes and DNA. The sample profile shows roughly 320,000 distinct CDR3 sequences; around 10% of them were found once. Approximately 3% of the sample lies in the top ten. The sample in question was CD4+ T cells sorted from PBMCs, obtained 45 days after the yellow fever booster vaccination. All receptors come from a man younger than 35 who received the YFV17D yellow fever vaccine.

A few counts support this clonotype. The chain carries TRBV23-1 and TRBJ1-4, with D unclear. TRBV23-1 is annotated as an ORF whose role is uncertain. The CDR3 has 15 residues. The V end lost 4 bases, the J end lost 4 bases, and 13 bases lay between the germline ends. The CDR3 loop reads CASSPIWGVNEKLFF. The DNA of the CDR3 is TGCGCCAGCAGTCCTATATGGGGAGTTAATGAAAAACTGTTTTTT.

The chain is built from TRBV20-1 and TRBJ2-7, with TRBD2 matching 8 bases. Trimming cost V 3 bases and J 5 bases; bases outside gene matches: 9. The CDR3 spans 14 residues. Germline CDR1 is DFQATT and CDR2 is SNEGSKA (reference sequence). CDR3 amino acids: CSASPSGGSDEQYF. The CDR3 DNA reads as TGCAGTGCTAGCCCGTCGGGGGGGAGCGACGAGCAGTACTTC.

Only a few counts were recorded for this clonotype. The CDR3 region has the DNA TGTGCCAGCAGCCGGTCTACGGGGTCCACCACAGATACGCAGTATTTT. Amino acids: CASSRSTGSTTDTQYF. The rearrangement links TRBV6-5 to TRBJ2-3; the D gene is possibly TRBD2 (5 bases). Trimming removed 6 bases from V and 2 bases from J, with 18 bases in between. The CDR3 totals 16 residues. Per the germline V gene, CDR1 is MNHEY and CDR2 is SVGAGI.

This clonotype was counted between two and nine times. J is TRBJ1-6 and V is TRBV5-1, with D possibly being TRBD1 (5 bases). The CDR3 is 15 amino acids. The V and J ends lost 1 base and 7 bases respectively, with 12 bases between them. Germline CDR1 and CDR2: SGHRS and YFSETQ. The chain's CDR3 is CASSLYMGENSPLHF. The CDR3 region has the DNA TGCGCCAGCAGCTTGTATATGGGGGAAAATTCACCCCTCCACTTT.

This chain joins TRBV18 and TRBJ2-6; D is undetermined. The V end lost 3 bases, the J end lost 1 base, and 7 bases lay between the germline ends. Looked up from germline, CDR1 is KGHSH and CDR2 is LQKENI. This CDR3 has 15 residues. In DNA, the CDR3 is TGTGCCAGCTCACCGCCGGCATCTGGGGCCAACGTCCTGACTTTC. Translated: CASSPPASGANVLTF.

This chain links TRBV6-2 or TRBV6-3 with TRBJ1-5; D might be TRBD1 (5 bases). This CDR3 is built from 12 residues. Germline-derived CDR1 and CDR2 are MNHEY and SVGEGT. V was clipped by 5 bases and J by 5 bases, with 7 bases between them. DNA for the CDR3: TGTGCCAGCAGTAGGGGCTATCAGCCCCAGCATTTT. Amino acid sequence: CASSRGYQPQHF.

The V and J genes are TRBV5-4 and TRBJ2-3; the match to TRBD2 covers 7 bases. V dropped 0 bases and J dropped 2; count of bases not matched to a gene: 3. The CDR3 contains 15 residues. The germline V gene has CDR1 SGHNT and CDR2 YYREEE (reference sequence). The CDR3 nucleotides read TGTGCCAGCAGCTTGGCTAGCGGCCCCACAGATACGCAGTATTTT. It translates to CASSLASGPTDTQYF.

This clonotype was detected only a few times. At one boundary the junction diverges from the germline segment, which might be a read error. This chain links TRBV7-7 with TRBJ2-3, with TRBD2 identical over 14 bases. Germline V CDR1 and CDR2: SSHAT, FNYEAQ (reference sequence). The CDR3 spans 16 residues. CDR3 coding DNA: TGTGCTAGCAGCCAGGGACTAGCGGGGGACGGGGATACGCAGTATTTT. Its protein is CASSQGLAGDGDTQYF.

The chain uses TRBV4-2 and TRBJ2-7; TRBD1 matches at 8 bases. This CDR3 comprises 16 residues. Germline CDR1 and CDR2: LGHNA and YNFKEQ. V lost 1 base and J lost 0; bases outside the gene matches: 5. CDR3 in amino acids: CASSQGTGPSSYEQYF. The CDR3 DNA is TGTGCCAGCAGCCAAGGGACAGGGCCGAGCTCCTACGAGCAGTACTTC.

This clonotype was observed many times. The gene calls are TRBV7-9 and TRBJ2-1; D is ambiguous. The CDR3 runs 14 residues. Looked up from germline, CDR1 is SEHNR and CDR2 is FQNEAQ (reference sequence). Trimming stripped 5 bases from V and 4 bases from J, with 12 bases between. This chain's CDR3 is CASSPTRAYNEQFF. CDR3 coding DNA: TGTGCCAGCAGCCCCACTCGGGCATACAATGAGCAGTTCTTC.

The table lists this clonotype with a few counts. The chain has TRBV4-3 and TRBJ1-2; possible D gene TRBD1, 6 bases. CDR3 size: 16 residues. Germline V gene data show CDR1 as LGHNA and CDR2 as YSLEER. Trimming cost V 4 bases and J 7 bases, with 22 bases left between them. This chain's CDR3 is CASSPFNRGAGSGYTF. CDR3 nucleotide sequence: TGCGCCAGCAGCCCCTTCAACCGGGGGGCCGGTAGTGGCTACACCTTC.

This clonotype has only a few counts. CDR3 residues: CAISAPDRTLRVEQYF. The CDR3 DNA is TGTGCCATCAGTGCCCCGGACAGGACTCTACGAGTAGAGCAGTACTTC. The genes are TRBV10-3 and TRBJ2-7, with 7 bases aligning to TRBD1. V lost 4 bases and J lost 7; bases outside the gene matches: 16. The CDR3 loop spans 16 amino acids. Germline V gives CDR1 ENHRY, CDR2 SYGVKD.

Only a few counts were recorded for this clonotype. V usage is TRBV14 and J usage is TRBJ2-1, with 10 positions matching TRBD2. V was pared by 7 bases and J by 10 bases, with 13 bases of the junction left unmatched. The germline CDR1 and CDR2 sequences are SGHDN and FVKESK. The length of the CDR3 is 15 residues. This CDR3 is CASNPSTSGVREQFF. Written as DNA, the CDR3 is TGTGCCAGCAACCCAAGTACTAGCGGGGTCCGGGAGCAGTTCTTC.

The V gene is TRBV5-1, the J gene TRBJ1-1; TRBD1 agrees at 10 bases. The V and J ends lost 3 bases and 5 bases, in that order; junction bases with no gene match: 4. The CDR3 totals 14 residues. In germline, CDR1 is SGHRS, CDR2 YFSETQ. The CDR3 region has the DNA TGCGCCAGCAGCTGGGACAGGGGTGGAACTGAAGCTTTCTTT. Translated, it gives CASSWDRGGTEAFF.

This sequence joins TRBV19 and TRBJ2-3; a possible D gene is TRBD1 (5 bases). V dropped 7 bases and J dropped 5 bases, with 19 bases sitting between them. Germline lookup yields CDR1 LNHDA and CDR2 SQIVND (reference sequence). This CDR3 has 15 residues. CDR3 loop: CASTPWGRVVDTQYF. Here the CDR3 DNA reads TGTGCCAGTACTCCCTGGGGCAGGGTGGTAGATACGCAGTATTTT.

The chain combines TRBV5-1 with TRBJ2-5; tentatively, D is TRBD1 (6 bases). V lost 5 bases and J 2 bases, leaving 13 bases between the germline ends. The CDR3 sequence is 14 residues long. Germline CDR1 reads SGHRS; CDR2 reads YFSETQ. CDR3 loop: CASREGVGQETQYF. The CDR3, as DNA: TGCGCCAGCAGAGAGGGGGTGGGTCAAGAGACCCAGTACTTC.

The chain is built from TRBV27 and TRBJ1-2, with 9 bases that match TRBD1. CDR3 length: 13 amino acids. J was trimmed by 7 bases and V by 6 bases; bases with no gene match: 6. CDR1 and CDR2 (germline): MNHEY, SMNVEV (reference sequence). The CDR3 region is CASRGGTGTGYTF. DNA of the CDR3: TGTGCCAGCAGGGGAGGGACAGGGACTGGCTACACCTTC.

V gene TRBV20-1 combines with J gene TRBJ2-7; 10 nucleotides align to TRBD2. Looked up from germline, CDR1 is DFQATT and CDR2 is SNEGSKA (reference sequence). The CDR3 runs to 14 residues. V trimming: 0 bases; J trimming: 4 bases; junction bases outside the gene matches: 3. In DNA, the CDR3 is TGCAGTGCTAGAGATCCTAGCGGGGGATACGAGCAGTACGTC. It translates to CSARDPSGGYEQYV.